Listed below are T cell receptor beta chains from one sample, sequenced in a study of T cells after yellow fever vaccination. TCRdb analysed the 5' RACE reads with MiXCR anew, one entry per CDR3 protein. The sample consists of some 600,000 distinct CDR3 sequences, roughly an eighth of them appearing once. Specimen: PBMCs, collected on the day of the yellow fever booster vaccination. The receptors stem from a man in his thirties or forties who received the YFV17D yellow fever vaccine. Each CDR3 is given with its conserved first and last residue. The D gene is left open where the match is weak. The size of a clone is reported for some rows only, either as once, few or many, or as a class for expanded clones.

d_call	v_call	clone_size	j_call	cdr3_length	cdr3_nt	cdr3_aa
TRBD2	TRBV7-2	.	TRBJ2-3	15	TGTGCCAGCAGCCTGACTAGCGGATACACAGATACGCAGTATTTT	CASSLTSGYTDTQYF
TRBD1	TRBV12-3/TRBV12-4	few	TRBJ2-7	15	TGTGCCAGCAGTTTTAATAACGGTCCAGGGGGAGAGCAGTACTTC	CASSFNNGPGGEQYF
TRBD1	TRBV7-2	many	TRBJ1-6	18	TGTGCCAGCAGCTTAGTCGGGGGGACAGGGGGCACGCGCTCACCCCTCCACTTT	CASSLVGGTGGTRSPLHF
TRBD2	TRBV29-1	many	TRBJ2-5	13	TGCAGCGCGACCTCGGTAGCGGGAGAGACCCAGTACTTC	CSATSVAGETQYF
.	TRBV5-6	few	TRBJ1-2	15	TGTGCCAGCAGCTTCTTGGGAGGTCAGTTCTATGGCTACACCTTC	CASSFLGGQFYGYTF
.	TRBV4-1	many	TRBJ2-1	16	TGCGCCAGCAGCCAAGTCGGGAAAAGCTCCTACAATGAGCAGTTCTTC	CASSQVGKSSYNEQFF
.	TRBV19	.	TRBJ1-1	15	TGTGCCAGTAGTATACCGGGCCCAAGAAAAACTGAAGCTTTCTTT	CASSIPGPRKTEAFF
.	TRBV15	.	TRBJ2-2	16	TGTGCCACCAGCAGAGGCGGGATTGCGAACACCGGGGAGCTGTTTTTT	CATSRGGIANTGELFF
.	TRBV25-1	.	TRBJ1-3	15	TGTGCCAGCAGGGCCGCAGGGAGCTCTGGAAACACCATATATTTT	CASRAAGSSGNTIYF
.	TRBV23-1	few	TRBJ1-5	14	TGCGCCAGCAACTTCGATAACCTAAATCAGCCCCAGCATTTT	CASNFDNLNQPQHF
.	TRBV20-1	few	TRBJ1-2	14	TGCAGTGCTAGAGATCACGCGGAATTCAGCGGCTACACCTTC	CSARDHAEFSGYTF
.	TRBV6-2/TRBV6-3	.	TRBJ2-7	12	TGTGCCACTTCTACTATCACGGGTGAGCAGTACTTC	CATSTITGEQYF
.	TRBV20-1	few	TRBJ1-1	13	TGCAGTGCTAGGCACTCAGCCGGCGGAAAGTTCTTCTTT	CSARHSAGGKFFF
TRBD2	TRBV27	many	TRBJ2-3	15	TGTGCCAGCAGTCCATCGACTAGCGGGGCAGATACGCAGTATTTT	CASSPSTSGADTQYF
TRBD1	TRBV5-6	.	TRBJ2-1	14	TGTGCCAGCAGCCCAACAGGGGCACACAATGAGCAGTTCTTC	CASSPTGAHNEQFF
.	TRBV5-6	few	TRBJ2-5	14	TGTGCCAGCAGCTACGGACACCGGGGAGAGACCCAGTACTTC	CASSYGHRGETQYF
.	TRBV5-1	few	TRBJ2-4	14	TGCGCCAGCAGCTTGGGCGGGGTTTTGGACATTCAGTACTTC	CASSLGGVLDIQYF
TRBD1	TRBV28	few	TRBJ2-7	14	TGTGCCAGCAGGAGACAGGGGATTTCCTACGAGCAGTACTTC	CASRRQGISYEQYF
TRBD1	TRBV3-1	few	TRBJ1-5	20	TGTGCCAGCAGTGGGGACAGTAGCCCGGGACCCCTATTGAGCAATCAGCCCCAGCATTTT	CASSGDSSPGPLLSNQPQHF
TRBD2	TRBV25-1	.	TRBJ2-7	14	TGTGCCAGCAGTTATCGGGAGGGCCTTTACGAGCAGTACTTC	CASSYREGLYEQYF